This entry describes one T cell receptor (beta chain). Its antigen is not identified. These data come from a study of T cells after posttransplantation cyclophosphamide. Overall study results and limits: Later blood repertoires were often dominated by clones from the donor CD8+ memory compartment. Skin or GI-infiltrating T cells shared few TRB sequences with blood. Recipient CMV seropositivity and CMV reactivation strongly tracked TRB clonality.

The naive gate required viable CD3+CD4+ or CD3+CD8+ cells with CCR7+CD45RA+CD45RO-CD95-CD27+CD28+ phenotype. The germline gives CDR1 SGHRS, CDR2 YFSETQ. J lost 5 bases, V lost 2 bases, and 9 bases had no gene match. CDR3 length: 16 amino acids. Data came from immunoSEQ multiplex PCR; TCRdb stores just in-frame clones and leaves some out. The sample consists of some 20,000 clones, 97% of them appearing once. This chain links TRBV5-1 with TRBJ2-5; 10 bases line up with TRBD1. This TCR was sampled from a man over 45 in good health, CMV-negative, and a related stem cell transplant donor. Sequences were obtained from naive CD4+ T cells sorted from PBMCs. The CDR3 region has the DNA TGCGCCAGCAGCTTTGAGGCGACAGGGGGCGCGGAGACCCAGTACTTC. Translating gives CASSFEATGGAETQYF.